Sequencing of this TCR beta chain was carried out in a study of cytomegalovirus exposure and HLA in healthy donors. Study-level background: About 85 million unique TCRs from HLA-typed donors were held in an early release of data.

Study outcomes and limitations: Highly shared sequence variants in one cluster were likely a sequencing artifact. For most TCR sequences rarity was the rule, although some public TCRs occurred in many donors.

With 60 Vbeta and 13 Jbeta primers, the PCR was carried out. Sequencing used immunoSEQ multiplex PCR; TCRdb keeps in-frame clones, though not all of them. The repertoire includes approximately 300,000 clones, approximately 84% of them detected once, and about 2% sits in the top ten. Concerning this clone: Its antigen is undetermined.

J was trimmed by 5 bases and V by 3 bases; bases with no gene match: 6. Looked up from germline, CDR1 is LGHNA and CDR2 is YNFKEQ. The CDR3 is 15 residues long. V gene TRBV4-2 combines with J gene TRBJ2-1; TRBD2 aligns across 8 bases. The clonotype originates from a woman aged 40-49 years in good health and CMV-seropositive. Sequencing used PBMCs. CDR3 loop: CASSQPAGDNNEQFF. The CDR3 DNA follows: TGTGCCAGCAGCCAGCCAGCGGGAGATAACAATGAGCAGTTCTTC.